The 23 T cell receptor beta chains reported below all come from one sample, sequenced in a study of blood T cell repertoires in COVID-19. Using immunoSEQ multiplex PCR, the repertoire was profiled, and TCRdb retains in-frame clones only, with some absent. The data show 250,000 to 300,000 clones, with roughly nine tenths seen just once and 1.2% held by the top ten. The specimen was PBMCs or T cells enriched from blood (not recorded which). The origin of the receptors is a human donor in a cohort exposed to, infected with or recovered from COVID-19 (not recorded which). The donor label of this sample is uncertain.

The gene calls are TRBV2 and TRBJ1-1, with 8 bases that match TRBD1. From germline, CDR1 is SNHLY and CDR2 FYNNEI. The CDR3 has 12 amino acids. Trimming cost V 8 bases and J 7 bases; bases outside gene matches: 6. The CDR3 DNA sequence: TGTGCCAGCCGGGACAGGTTATTTGAAGCTTTCTTT. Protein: CASRDRLFEAFF. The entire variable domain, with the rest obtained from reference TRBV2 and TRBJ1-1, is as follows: EPEVTQTPSHQVTQMGQEVILRCVPISNHLYFYWYRQILGQKVEFLVSFYNNEISEKSEIFDDQFSVERPDGSNFTLKIRSTKLEDSAMYFCASRDRLFEAFFGQGTRLTVV.

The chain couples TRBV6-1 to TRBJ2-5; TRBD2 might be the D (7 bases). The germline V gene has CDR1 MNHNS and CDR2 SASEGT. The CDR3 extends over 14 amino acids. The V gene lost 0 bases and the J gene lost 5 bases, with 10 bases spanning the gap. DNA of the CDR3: TGTGCCAGCAGTGAAGCGGGGGGGCCTGAGACCCAGTACTTC. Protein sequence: CASSEAGGPETQYF.

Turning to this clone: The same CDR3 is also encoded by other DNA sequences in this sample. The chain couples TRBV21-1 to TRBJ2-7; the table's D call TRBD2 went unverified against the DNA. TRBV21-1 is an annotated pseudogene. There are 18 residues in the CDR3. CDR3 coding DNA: TGTGCCAGCAGCAAAGTGGGACTCGCGGGGGGGCGGGACTACGAGCAGTACTTC. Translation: CASSKVGLAGGRDYEQYF.

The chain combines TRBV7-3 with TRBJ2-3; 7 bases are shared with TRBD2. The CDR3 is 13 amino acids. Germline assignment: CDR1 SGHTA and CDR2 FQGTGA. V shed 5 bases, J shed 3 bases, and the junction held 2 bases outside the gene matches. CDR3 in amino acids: CASSPGGTDTQYF. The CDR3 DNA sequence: TGTGCCAGCAGCCCGGGGGGTACAGATACGCAGTATTTT.

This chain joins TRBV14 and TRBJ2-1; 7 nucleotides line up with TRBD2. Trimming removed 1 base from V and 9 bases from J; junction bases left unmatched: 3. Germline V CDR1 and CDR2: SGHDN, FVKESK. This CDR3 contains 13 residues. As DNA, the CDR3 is TGTGCCAGCAGCCAAGTGCGCGGGAGTGAGCAGTTCTTC. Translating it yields CASSQVRGSEQFF.

The CDR3 DNA reads TGTGCCAGCAGTACGGGGGTTGGAAACACCATATATTTT. Its protein is CASSTGVGNTIYF. The chain carries TRBV25-1 and TRBJ1-3; possible D gene TRBD1, 5 bases. This CDR3 region has 13 residues. Germline CDR1 MGHDK, CDR2 SYGVNS. The germline V and J ends were trimmed by 5 bases and 3 bases, with 8 bases remaining between them.

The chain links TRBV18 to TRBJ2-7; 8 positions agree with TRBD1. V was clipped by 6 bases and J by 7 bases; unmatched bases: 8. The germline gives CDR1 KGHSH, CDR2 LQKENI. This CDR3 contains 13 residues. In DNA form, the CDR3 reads TGTGCCAGCTCTTCCCGGACAGGGACGGAGCAGTACTTC. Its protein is CASSSRTGTEQYF.

The DNA of the CDR3 is TGCACTTACTCCATTGGGCGAACTGAAGCTTTCTTT. Translated: CTYSIGRTEAFF. This chain connects TRBV1 to TRBJ1-1; the table's D gene call, TRBD1, was not cross checked with the DNA. TRBV1 is a known pseudogene. This CDR3 spans 12 amino acids.

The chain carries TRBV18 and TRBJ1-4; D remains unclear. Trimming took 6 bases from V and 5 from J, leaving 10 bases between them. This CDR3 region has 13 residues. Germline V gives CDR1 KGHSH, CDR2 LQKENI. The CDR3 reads CASSSKTNEKLFF. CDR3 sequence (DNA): TGTGCCAGCTCCTCAAAAACAAATGAAAAACTGTTTTTT.

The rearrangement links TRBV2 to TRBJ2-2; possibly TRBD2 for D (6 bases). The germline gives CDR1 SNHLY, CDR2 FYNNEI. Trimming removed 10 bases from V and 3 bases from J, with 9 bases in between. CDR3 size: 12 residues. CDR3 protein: CATGLHTGELFF. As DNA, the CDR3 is TGTGCCACGGGACTGCACACCGGGGAGCTGTTTTTT. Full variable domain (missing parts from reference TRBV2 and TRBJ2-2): EPEVTQTPSHQVTQMGQEVILRCVPISNHLYFYWYRQILGQKVEFLVSFYNNEISEKSEIFDDQFSVERPDGSNFTLKIRSTKLEDSAMYFCATGLHTGELFFGEGSRLTVL.

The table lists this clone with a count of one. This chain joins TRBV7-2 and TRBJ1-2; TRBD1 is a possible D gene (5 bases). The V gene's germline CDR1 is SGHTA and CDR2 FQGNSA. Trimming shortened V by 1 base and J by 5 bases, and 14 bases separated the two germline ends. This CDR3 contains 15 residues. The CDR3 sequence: CASSLGEAGGYGYTF. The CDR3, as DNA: TGTGCCAGCAGCTTAGGGGAGGCGGGGGGTTATGGCTACACCTTC.

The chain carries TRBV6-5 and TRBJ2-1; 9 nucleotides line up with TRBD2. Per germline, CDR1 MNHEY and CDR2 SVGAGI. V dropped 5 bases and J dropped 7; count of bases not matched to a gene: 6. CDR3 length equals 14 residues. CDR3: CASSPSGGRNEQFF. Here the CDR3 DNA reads TGTGCCAGCAGTCCCAGCGGGGGGCGAAATGAGCAGTTCTTC.

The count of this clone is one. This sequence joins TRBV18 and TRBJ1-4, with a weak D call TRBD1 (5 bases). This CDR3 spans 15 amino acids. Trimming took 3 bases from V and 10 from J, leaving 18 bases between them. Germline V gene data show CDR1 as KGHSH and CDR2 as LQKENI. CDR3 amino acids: CASSPPSQGSGKLFF. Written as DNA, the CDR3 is TGTGCCAGCTCACCCCCCTCTCAGGGTAGTGGAAAACTGTTTTTT.

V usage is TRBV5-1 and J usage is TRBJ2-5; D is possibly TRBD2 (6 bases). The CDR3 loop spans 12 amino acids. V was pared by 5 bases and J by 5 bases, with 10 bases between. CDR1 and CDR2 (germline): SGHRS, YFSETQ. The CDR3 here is CASRWGEETQYF. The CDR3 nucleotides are TGCGCCAGCAGGTGGGGGGAGGAGACCCAGTACTTC.

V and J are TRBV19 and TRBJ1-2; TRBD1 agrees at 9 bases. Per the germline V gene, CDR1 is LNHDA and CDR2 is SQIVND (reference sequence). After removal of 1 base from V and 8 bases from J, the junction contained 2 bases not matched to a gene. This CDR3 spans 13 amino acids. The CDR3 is CASSIGTGAGYTF. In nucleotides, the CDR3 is TGTGCCAGTAGTATAGGGACAGGGGCCGGCTACACCTTC.

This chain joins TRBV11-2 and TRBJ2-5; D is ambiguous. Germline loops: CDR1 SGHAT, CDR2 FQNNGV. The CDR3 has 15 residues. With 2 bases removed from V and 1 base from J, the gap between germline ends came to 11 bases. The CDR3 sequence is CASSLLLAFQETQYF. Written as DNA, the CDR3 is TGTGCCAGCAGCTTATTATTGGCCTTCCAAGAGACCCAGTACTTC.

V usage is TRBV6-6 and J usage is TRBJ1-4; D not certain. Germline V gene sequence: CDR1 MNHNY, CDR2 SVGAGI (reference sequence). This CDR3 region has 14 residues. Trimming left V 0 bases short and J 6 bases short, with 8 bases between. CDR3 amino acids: CASSYSGRDEKLFF. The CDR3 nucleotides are TGTGCCAGCAGTTACTCGGGCAGAGATGAAAAACTGTTTTTT.

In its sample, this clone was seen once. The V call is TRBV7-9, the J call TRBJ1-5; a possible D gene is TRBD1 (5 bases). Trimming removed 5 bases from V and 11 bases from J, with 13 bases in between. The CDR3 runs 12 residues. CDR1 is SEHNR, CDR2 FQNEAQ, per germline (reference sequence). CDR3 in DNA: TGTGCCAGCAGCCCCGCGGGGGATTCCCAGCATTTT. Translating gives CASSPAGDSQHF.

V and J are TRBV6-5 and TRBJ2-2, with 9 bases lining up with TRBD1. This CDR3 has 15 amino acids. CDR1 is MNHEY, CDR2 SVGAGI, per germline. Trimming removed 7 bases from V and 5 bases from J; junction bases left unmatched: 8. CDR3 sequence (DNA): TGTGCCAGCACGATCGCCGGGACAGGGACCGGGGAGCTGTTTTTT. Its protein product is CASTIAGTGTGELFF.

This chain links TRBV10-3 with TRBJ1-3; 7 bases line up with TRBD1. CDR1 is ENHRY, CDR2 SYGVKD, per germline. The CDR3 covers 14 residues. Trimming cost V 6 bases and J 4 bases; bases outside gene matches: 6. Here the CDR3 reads CAIRITGEGNTIYF. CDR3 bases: TGTGCCATCAGAATTACAGGGGAAGGAAACACCATATATTTT.

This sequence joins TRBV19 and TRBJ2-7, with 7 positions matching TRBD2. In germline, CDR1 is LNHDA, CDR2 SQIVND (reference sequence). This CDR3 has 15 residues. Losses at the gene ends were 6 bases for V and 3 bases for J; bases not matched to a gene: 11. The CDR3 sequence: CASSAAASGGYEQYF. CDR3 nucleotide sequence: TGTGCCAGTAGCGCGGCAGCGTCGGGGGGCTACGAGCAGTACTTC. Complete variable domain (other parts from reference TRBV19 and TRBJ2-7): DGGITQSPKYLFRKEGQNVTLSCEQNLNHDAMYWYRQDPGQGLRLIYYSQIVNDFQKGDIAEGYSVSREKKESFPLTVTSAQKNPTAFYLCASSAAASGGYEQYFGPGTRLTVT.

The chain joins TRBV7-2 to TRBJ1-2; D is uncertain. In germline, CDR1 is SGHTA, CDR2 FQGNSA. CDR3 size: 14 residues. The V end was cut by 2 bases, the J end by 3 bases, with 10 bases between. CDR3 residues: CASSLSTLDYGYTF. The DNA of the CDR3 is TGTGCCAGCAGCTTATCGACATTGGACTATGGCTACACCTTC.

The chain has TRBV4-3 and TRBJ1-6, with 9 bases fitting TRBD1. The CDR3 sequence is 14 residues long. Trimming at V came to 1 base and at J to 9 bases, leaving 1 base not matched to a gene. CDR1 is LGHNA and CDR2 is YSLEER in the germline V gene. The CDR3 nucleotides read TGCGCCAGCAGCCAAGGACAGGGGGGTTCACCCCTCCACTTT. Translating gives CASSQGQGGSPLHF.